The present T cell receptor beta chain was sequenced within a study of T cell responses to AZD1222 COVID-19 vaccine. Data came from immunoSEQ multiplex PCR; TCRdb stores just in-frame clones and leaves some out. Of tens of thousands of clones in the sample, roughly 90% were seen once. This clone was observed a single time. Its antigen remains unknown. Study-level findings and limits: There were mostly white British donors and more females than males, and clonal diversity was possibly underestimated.

This TCR came from an adult in good health. The sample here was peripheral blood, taken on day 0 of AZD1222 vaccination.

CDR3 in amino acids: CASSRGGVVEKLFF. The CDR3 coding sequence is TGTGCCAGCTCTCGTGGGGGGGTTGTTGAAAAACTGTTTTTT. This chain links TRBV6-6 with TRBJ1-4; possibly TRBD1 for D (5 bases). The V end was cut by 8 bases, the J end by 7 bases, with 17 bases between. Looked up from germline, CDR1 is MNHNY and CDR2 is SVGAGI (reference sequence). CDR3 length: 14 amino acids.